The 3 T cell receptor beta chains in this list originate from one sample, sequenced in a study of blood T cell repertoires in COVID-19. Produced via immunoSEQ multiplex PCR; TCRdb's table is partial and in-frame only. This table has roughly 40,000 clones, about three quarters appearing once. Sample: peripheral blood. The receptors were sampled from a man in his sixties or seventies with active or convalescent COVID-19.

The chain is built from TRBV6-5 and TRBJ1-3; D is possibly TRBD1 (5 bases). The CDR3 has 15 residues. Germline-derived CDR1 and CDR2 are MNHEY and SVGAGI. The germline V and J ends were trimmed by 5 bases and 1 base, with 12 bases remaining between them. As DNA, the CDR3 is TGTGCCAGCAGTCCCACAGGTCAATCTGGAAACACCATATATTTT. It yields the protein CASSPTGQSGNTIYF.

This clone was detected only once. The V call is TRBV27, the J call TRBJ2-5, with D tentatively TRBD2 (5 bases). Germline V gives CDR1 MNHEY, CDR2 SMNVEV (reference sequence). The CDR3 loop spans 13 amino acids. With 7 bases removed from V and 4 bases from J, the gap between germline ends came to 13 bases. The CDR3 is CASKEHGGETQYF. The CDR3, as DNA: TGTGCCAGCAAGGAGCACGGAGGAGAGACCCAGTACTTC.

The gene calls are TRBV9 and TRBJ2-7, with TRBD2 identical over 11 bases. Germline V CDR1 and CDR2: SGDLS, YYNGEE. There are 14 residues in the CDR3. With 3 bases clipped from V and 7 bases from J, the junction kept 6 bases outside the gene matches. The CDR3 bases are TGTGCCAGCAGCGAGACTAGCGGGGTGTCGGAGCAGTACTTC. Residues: CASSETSGVSEQYF.